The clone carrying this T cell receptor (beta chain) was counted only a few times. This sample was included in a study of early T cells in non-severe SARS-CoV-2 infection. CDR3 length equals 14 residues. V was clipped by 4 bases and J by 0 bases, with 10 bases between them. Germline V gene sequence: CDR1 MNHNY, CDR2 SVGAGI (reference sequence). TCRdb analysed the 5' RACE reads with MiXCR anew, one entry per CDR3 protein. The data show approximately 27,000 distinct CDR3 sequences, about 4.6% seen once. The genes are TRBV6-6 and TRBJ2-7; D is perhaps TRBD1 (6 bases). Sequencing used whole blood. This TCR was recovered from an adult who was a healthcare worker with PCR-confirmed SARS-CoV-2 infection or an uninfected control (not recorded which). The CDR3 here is CASSLTGSSYEQYF. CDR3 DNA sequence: TGTGCCAGCAGTTTGACAGGCTCCTCCTACGAGCAGTACTTC.